What follows are 4 T cell receptor beta chains derived from one specimen sequenced in a study of shared clonotypes between healthy human individuals. CD8 cells classed as naive were CD45RO-negative and positively selected for CCR7, excluding terminally differentiated effector memory CD45RA+ cells. Assay used: immunoSEQ multiplex PCR; TCRdb lists only in-frame clones, some missing. Of some 1,900,000 clones in the sample, about 95% are singletons; the top ten hold around 1.2%. The sample taken for sequencing was naive CD8+ T cells sorted from blood. The source of these receptors is a man aged 18 to 29 in good health.

V is TRBV7-6 and J is TRBJ2-1; 8 bases line up with TRBD1. In germline, CDR1 is SGHVS, CDR2 FNYEAQ. J gave up 4 bases and V 5 bases, and 10 bases lay outside the gene matches. This CDR3 region has 16 residues. The CDR3 DNA follows: TGTGCCAGCAGCGTCGCGACAGGGGCACTATACAATGAGCAGTTCTTC. It translates to CASSVATGALYNEQFF.

The chain couples TRBV28 to TRBJ1-5; perhaps TRBD1 as D (5 bases). Looked up from germline, CDR1 is MDHEN and CDR2 is SYDVKM. The V and J ends lost 6 bases and 4 bases respectively, with 19 bases between them. The CDR3 contains 16 residues. CDR3 protein: CASSPRQLTINQPQHF. The DNA of the CDR3 is TGTGCCAGCAGCCCCCGACAGCTCACAATTAATCAGCCCCAGCATTTT.

The chain employs TRBV6-1 and TRBJ2-5, with a weak D call TRBD1 (6 bases). Trimming shortened V by 1 base and J by 4 bases, and 10 bases separated the two germline ends. The CDR3 is made up of 14 amino acids. In germline, CDR1 is MNHNS, CDR2 SASEGT. DNA of the CDR3: TGTGCCAGCAGTGAAGTCAGGGGTTCAGAGACCCAGTACTTC. Its protein product is CASSEVRGSETQYF.

The chain joins TRBV7-9 to TRBJ2-1, with 7 bases identical to TRBD2. This CDR3 region has 15 residues. The ends lost 6 bases at V and 1 base at J; junction bases unmatched: 6. Germline CDR1 SEHNR, CDR2 FQNEAQ (reference sequence). For the CDR3, the DNA is TGTGCCAGCAGGCCTACTAGCGATTCCTACAATGAGCAGTTCTTC. This sequence encodes CASRPTSDSYNEQFF. Combining the CDR3 with reference TRBV7-9 and TRBJ2-1 gives the whole variable domain DTGVSQNPRHKITKRGQNVTFRCDPISEHNRLYWYRQTLGQGPEFLTYFQNEAQLEKSRLLSDRFSAERPKGSFSTLEIQRTEQGDSAMYLCASRPTSDSYNEQFFGPGTRLTVL.